The 13 T cell receptor beta chains below come from one sample, sequenced in a study of cytomegalovirus exposure and HLA in healthy donors. Vbeta (60) and Jbeta (13) primers were used in the PCR. Clones were sequenced by immunoSEQ multiplex PCR, and TCRdb holds only the in-frame ones, with some missing. The sample shows about 190,000 clones, 74% of them seen only once. Material: PBMCs. All receptors derive from a woman under 40 in good health and CMV-seropositive.

The CDR3 sequence: CASRWTVSSYEQYF. The CDR3 nucleotides read TGTGCCAGCAGGTGGACAGTTAGCTCCTACGAGCAGTACTTC. The chain employs TRBV28 and TRBJ2-7, with a tentative D call TRBD1 (6 bases). The CDR3 loop spans 14 amino acids. V was pared by 6 bases and J by 0 bases, with 12 bases between. CDR1 is MDHEN, CDR2 SYDVKM, per germline.

The chain links TRBV29-1 to TRBJ2-7; D not certain. The CDR3 length is 12 residues. V was trimmed by 5 bases and J by 4 bases, leaving 12 bases between them. Germline V gene sequence: CDR1 SQVTM, CDR2 ANQGSEA. The CDR3: CSVRASAYEQYF. The CDR3 DNA follows: TGCAGCGTTCGAGCATCCGCGTACGAGCAGTACTTC.

The chain recombines TRBV5-1 with TRBJ2-7; 7 bases fit TRBD1. V was pared by 4 bases and J by 5 bases, with 12 bases of the junction left unmatched. The CDR3 has 15 residues. From germline, CDR1 is SGHRS and CDR2 YFSETQ. The CDR3 here is CASSTGQELGNEQYF. The CDR3 DNA reads as TGCGCCAGCAGCACCGGACAGGAACTTGGGAACGAGCAGTACTTC.

The chain links TRBV6-6 to TRBJ2-5; the D gene is possibly TRBD1 (6 bases). The V end was cut by 5 bases, the J end by 5 bases, with 9 bases between. From germline, CDR1 is MNHNY and CDR2 SVGAGI (reference sequence). This CDR3 spans 12 amino acids. The CDR3 protein is CASSAGVETQYF. The CDR3 nucleotides are TGTGCCAGCAGTGCAGGGGTGGAGACCCAGTACTTC.

This chain joins TRBV11-2 and TRBJ2-3; 10 bases map to TRBD2. CDR3 size: 14 residues. V was pared by 4 bases and J by 5 bases, with 3 bases of the junction left unmatched. CDR1 and CDR2 from the germline V gene are SGHAT and FQNNGV. Here the CDR3 reads CASSSRLAGDTQYF. The CDR3 nucleotides are TGTGCCAGCAGCTCTCGACTAGCGGGAGATACGCAGTATTTT.

CDR3 protein: CASSYLQGTGSTEAFF. As DNA, the CDR3 is TGTGCCAGCAGTTACCTACAGGGTACGGGCAGCACTGAAGCTTTCTTT. The chain is built from TRBV6-5 and TRBJ1-1; tentative D call: TRBD1 (6 bases). V was clipped by 2 bases and J by 4 bases, with 17 bases between them. This CDR3 region has 16 residues. Germline loops: CDR1 MNHEY, CDR2 SVGAGI.

The rearrangement links TRBV6-5 to TRBJ2-7, with 11 bases lining up with TRBD2. V shed 1 base and J 6 bases; nucleotides not matched to a gene: 8. Germline V CDR1 and CDR2: MNHEY, SVGAGI. The CDR3 is 16 residues long. CDR3 coding DNA: TGTGCCAGCAGTTACTTCACTAGCGGGAGAGGTGCCGAGCAGTACTTC. Translated, it gives CASSYFTSGRGAEQYF.

The J gene is TRBJ1-2, the V gene TRBV11-2; possible D gene TRBD1, 5 bases. The CDR3 runs to 13 residues. Germline assignment: CDR1 SGHAT and CDR2 FQNNGV. V was pared by 1 base and J by 8 bases, with 11 bases between. The CDR3 protein is CASSLGRGIGYTF. For the CDR3, the DNA is TGTGCCAGCAGCTTAGGAAGGGGAATAGGCTACACCTTC.

The V call is TRBV29-1, the J call TRBJ1-1, with a possible D match to TRBD1 (6 bases). The CDR3 covers 9 residues. The ends were cut back, 6 bases at V and 7 bases at J, with 6 bases in the middle. CDR1 SQVTM and CDR2 ANQGSEA come from the germline V gene. The CDR3 region is CSVDSEAFF. The CDR3, as DNA: TGCAGCGTGGACAGTGAAGCTTTCTTT.

This chain connects TRBV27 to TRBJ1-5; 10 bases align to TRBD1. CDR1 and CDR2 from the germline V gene are MNHEY and SMNVEV (reference sequence). This CDR3 is 14 amino acids long. With 8 bases clipped from V and 1 base from J, the junction kept 2 bases outside the gene matches. Here the CDR3 DNA reads TGTGCCAGCGGACAGGGGGGAAGCAATCAGCCCCAGCATTTT. The encoded protein is CASGQGGSNQPQHF.

J is TRBJ2-7 and V is TRBV19, with 9 bases that match TRBD1. This CDR3 contains 12 residues. CDR1 LNHDA and CDR2 SQIVND come from the germline V gene (reference sequence). V was clipped by 8 bases and J by 3 bases; unmatched bases: 2. CDR3 nucleotide sequence: TGTGCCAGTGGACAGGGGAACTACGAGCAGTACTTC. Translating it yields CASGQGNYEQYF.

The table lists this clone with a few counts. V is TRBV5-1 and J is TRBJ1-4; 8 positions agree with TRBD1. Germline CDR1 reads SGHRS; CDR2 reads YFSETQ. Losses at the gene ends were 4 bases for V and 6 bases for J; bases not matched to a gene: 8. This CDR3 has 15 residues. The CDR3 protein is CASSLRTGRDEKLFF. The CDR3, as DNA: TGCGCCAGCAGCCTACGGACAGGGAGGGATGAAAAACTGTTTTTT.

The chain is built from TRBV5-1 and TRBJ2-7, with a tentative D call TRBD2 (6 bases). Looked up from germline, CDR1 is SGHRS and CDR2 is YFSETQ. With 4 bases removed from V and 2 bases from J, the gap between germline ends came to 16 bases. The CDR3 is made up of 15 amino acids. The CDR3 DNA reads TGCGCCAGCAGCCCGGGACTCGCAAAGCCCTACGAGCAGTACTTC. This gives the protein CASSPGLAKPYEQYF. The complete variable domain, with remaining parts taken from reference TRBV5-1 and TRBJ2-7, reads KAGVTQTPRYLIKTRGQQVTLSCSPISGHRSVSWYQQTPGQGLQFLFEYFSETQRNKGNFPGRFSGRQFSNSRSEMNVSTLELGDSALYLCASSPGLAKPYEQYFGPGTRLTVT.